This T cell receptor (beta chain) was observed in a study of patients and donors after allogeneic stem cell transplantation. A single record per CDR3 protein comes from TCRdb applying MiXCR to the RT-PCR reads. The sample records roughly 880,000 distinct CDR3 sequences, under 20% being singletons. The sequenced sample consisted of blood, either unsorted or a sorted T cell fraction (not recorded which). The source of this sequence is a human donor who was either an allogeneic HSCT recipient or a stem cell or donor lymphocyte infusion donor (not recorded which). It is not recorded whose cells these are; they may come from a transplant donor.

CDR3 loop: CASGSHLQVSSTDTQYF. The CDR3 DNA sequence: TGTGCTAGTGGTTCCCACCTACAGGTTTCTAGCACAGATACGCAGTATTTT. The V gene is TRBV12-5, the J gene TRBJ2-3, with a tentative D call TRBD1 (5 bases). This CDR3 contains 17 residues. Trimming cost V 4 bases and J 0 bases, with 17 bases left between them. Germline lookup yields CDR1 LGHNT and CDR2 FRNRAP.